This T cell receptor beta chain came from a study of shared clonotypes between healthy human individuals. Study-level information: Plates per donor: three CD4 naive, three CD4 memory, two CD8 naive, one CD8 memory. Whole-study findings and limits: Genetic and exposure-history diversity was limited by the few donors. Incompleteness in sorted-subset sequencing, despite large depth, was shown by rarefaction.

On this clone itself: The antigen is unknown.

This CDR3 is 15 amino acids long. The germline CDR1 and CDR2 sequences are SGHDN and FVKESK. J was trimmed by 3 bases and V by 4 bases; bases with no gene match: 3. Per the original data handling: Filtering differed for immunoSEQ, which gave only junction sequences without quality scores. The assay was immunoSEQ multiplex PCR, and TCRdb's table has in-frame clones only and misses some. D and trimming come from the DNA, and the V and J calls and clone size come from that table. The sample lists around 370,000 clones; roughly 96% were seen once. The clonotype originates from a man under 40 in good health. The chain is built from TRBV14 and TRBJ2-1, with 10 nucleotides matching TRBD2. Sequencing input: memory CD8+ T cells sorted from blood. Sample subset: CD45RO+ cells pooled with CCR7-negative TemRA cells. Written as DNA, the CDR3 is TGTGCCAGCAGCCCCAGGACTAGCGGCTACAATGAGCAGTTCTTC. It translates to CASSPRTSGYNEQFF.